The source of this T cell receptor beta chain is a study of cytomegalovirus exposure and HLA in healthy donors. Findings and limits, study-wide: It was reported that TCR beta sequences correctly inferred the HLA-A and HLA-B alleles for most subjects. In vitro testing confirmed a few CMV-associated chains as specific for CMV antigens. Among donors in an Asian-associated ancestry cluster, a later analysis reportedly found fewer N-insertions than the roughly 650-donor mean.

In regard to this clone: The antigen is undetermined.

V gave up 9 bases and J gave up 0 bases; unmatched junction bases: 5. The CDR3 has 14 residues. The germline V gene encodes CDR1 SNHLY and CDR2 FYNNEI. Primers: 60 Vbeta forward and 13 Jbeta reverse. TCRdb's copy holds only in-frame clones and misses some; the assay was immunoSEQ multiplex PCR. There are about 130,000 clones in the sample; around 81% occur only once, and about 0.63% lies in the top ten. Material: PBMCs. The clonotype comes from a man aged 18 to 29 in good health and CMV-seronegative. The chain carries TRBV2 and TRBJ1-5; 7 bases match TRBD1. The CDR3, as DNA: TGTGCCAGTAAGGGGGCAAATAGCAATCAGCCCCAGCATTTT. Residues: CASKGANSNQPQHF.